The 32 T cell receptor beta chains given below trace back to one sample, sequenced in a study of a mutant IDH1 vaccine in newly diagnosed glioma. Time point of the sample: week 11, during vaccination. One vaccine dose held 300 ug of mutant IDH1 20-mer peptide and came with topical imiquimod. Some clones are missing from TCRdb's copy, which holds only in-frame ones; the method was immunoSEQ multiplex PCR. The table includes fewer than 45,000 clones, roughly 89% detected once. No antigens are known for them. Source: PBMCs, taken from a glioma patient whose treatment included an IDH1 peptide vaccine. The receptors here all came from a man aged 35 to 55 with glioma.

The genes are TRBV6-5 and TRBJ2-5, with 8 positions matching TRBD2. Germline CDR1 reads MNHEY; CDR2 reads SVGAGI. The CDR3 sequence is 16 residues long. The V gene end was trimmed by 2 bases and the J gene end by 5 bases; junction bases not matched to a gene: 10. The CDR3 sequence: CASSYGVGRARETQYF. In DNA form, the CDR3 reads TGTGCCAGCAGTTACGGGGTCGGGAGGGCCAGGGAGACCCAGTACTTC.

The chain links TRBV5-1 to TRBJ2-1; D ambiguous. V lost 5 bases to trimming and J lost 7 bases, with 7 bases between them. The CDR3 runs to 11 residues. In germline, CDR1 is SGHRS, CDR2 YFSETQ. The CDR3 DNA is TGCGCCAGCAGTTTCCTTAATGAGCAGTTCTTC. Its protein product is CASSFLNEQFF.

This rearrangement joins TRBV18 to TRBJ1-3, with D maybe TRBD1 (6 bases). Germline CDR1 KGHSH, CDR2 LQKENI. This CDR3 is 16 amino acids long. The V and J ends lost 1 base and 0 bases respectively, with 10 bases between them. The CDR3 region is CASSPLGTNSGNTIYF. In DNA, the CDR3 is TGTGCCAGCTCACCACTCGGGACAAACTCTGGAAACACCATATATTTT.

The rearrangement links TRBV7-2 to TRBJ1-5; D ambiguous. Germline CDR1 reads SGHTA; CDR2 reads FQGNSA. The CDR3 runs to 15 residues. The germline V and J ends were trimmed by 0 bases and 1 base, with 7 bases remaining between them. Written as DNA, the CDR3 is TGTGCCAGCAGCTTAGCAGGCCCGAGCAATCAGCCCCAGCATTTT. Translating it yields CASSLAGPSNQPQHF.

This clone was seen a few times. The chain uses TRBV11-2 and TRBJ2-7; D is ambiguous. Trimming removed 2 bases from V and 3 bases from J, with 5 bases in between. Germline V lookup: CDR1 SGHAT, CDR2 FQNNGV. The CDR3 runs 12 residues. The CDR3 bases are TGTGCCAGCAGCTTACAAGGCTACGAGCAGTACTTC. This sequence encodes CASSLQGYEQYF.

The chain joins TRBV4-1 to TRBJ1-3; D is ambiguous. The CDR3 runs 17 residues. V shed 0 bases and J shed 4 bases, with 16 bases lying between them. CDR1 is MGHRA, CDR2 YSYEKL, per germline. CDR3: CASSQESIRKRGNTIYF. As DNA, the CDR3 is TGCGCCAGCAGCCAAGAGAGCATTCGTAAGAGGGGAAACACCATATATTTT.

The chain employs TRBV6-5 and TRBJ1-1; maybe TRBD1 (5 bases). V was clipped by 8 bases and J by 1 base, with 11 bases between them. Germline V gene lookup returns CDR1 MNHEY and CDR2 SVGAGI. The CDR3 totals 13 residues. The CDR3 loop reads CASGPQGNTEAFF. DNA for the CDR3: TGTGCCAGCGGACCTCAGGGGAACACTGAAGCTTTCTTT.

This chain uses TRBV7-9 with TRBJ2-7, with unresolved D. CDR3 length: 12 amino acids. Between the trimmed V and J ends, which lost 2 bases and 6 bases, there was a span of 8 bases. Germline CDR1 reads SEHNR; CDR2 reads FQNEAQ (reference sequence). For the CDR3, the DNA is TGTGCCAGCAGCTTAACTCTGTCCGAGCAGTACTTC. Protein sequence: CASSLTLSEQYF.

The chain joins TRBV7-3 to TRBJ2-3, with unresolved D. Trimming stripped 2 bases from V and 4 bases from J, with 1 base between. The CDR3 totals 11 residues. Germline values: CDR1 SGHTA, CDR2 FQGTGA. DNA of the CDR3: TGTGCCAGCAGCTTAGCAGATACGCAGTATTTT. It codes for CASSLADTQYF.

The J gene is TRBJ1-1, the V gene TRBV11-2; TRBD1 might be the D (5 bases). The CDR3 is made up of 15 amino acids. Trimming pared 0 bases from V and 0 bases from J, leaving 8 bases between. Looked up from germline, CDR1 is SGHAT and CDR2 is FQNNGV. CDR3 sequence (DNA): TGTGCCAGCAGCTTAGAAGGGACTATGAACACTGAAGCTTTCTTT. It is translated as CASSLEGTMNTEAFF.

V is TRBV9 and J is TRBJ2-7; 11 positions agree with TRBD2. The germline gives CDR1 SGDLS, CDR2 YYNGEE. The V and J ends lost 0 bases and 1 base, in that order; junction bases with no gene match: 6. This CDR3 comprises 17 residues. In DNA form, the CDR3 reads TGTGCCAGCAGCGTAGAGGAAGGGACTAGCGGATCCTACGAGCAGTACTTC. Amino acids: CASSVEEGTSGSYEQYF.

This clone has more than one count but fewer than ten. V is TRBV18 and J is TRBJ2-3, with D perhaps matching TRBD2 (6 bases). The V end lost 8 bases, the J end lost 3 bases, and 18 bases lay between the germline ends. The CDR3 has 15 residues. Germline loops: CDR1 KGHSH, CDR2 LQKENI. The CDR3 protein is CASLSREFVTDTQYF. CDR3 in DNA: TGTGCCAGCCTGTCTCGGGAGTTTGTAACAGATACGCAGTATTTT.

The chain employs TRBV4-1 and TRBJ1-5; D remains unclear. The V gene's germline CDR1 is MGHRA and CDR2 YSYEKL. The V and J ends lost 0 bases and 0 bases respectively, with 9 bases between them. This CDR3 contains 16 residues. The CDR3 nucleotides read TGCGCCAGCAGCCAAGATTCGCGAGATAGCAATCAGCCCCAGCATTTT. Protein sequence: CASSQDSRDSNQPQHF.

This clone was recorded only once. The chain couples TRBV5-4 to TRBJ2-7; 14 bases align to TRBD2. Germline loops: CDR1 SGHNT, CDR2 YYREEE (reference sequence). J was trimmed by 6 bases and V by 7 bases; bases with no gene match: 9. The CDR3 has 15 residues. This chain's CDR3 is CASSGLAGDFGEQYF. Here the CDR3 DNA reads TGTGCCAGCTCGGGACTAGCGGGAGATTTTGGCGAGCAGTACTTC. Together with reference TRBV5-4 and TRBJ2-7, the CDR3 gives the full variable domain: ETGVTQSPTHLIKTRGQQVTLRCSSQSGHNTVSWYQQALGQGPQFIFQYYREEENGRGNFPPRFSGLQFPNYSSELNVNALELDDSALYLCASSGLAGDFGEQYFGPGTRLTVT.

V and J are TRBV27 and TRBJ1-3; D is possibly TRBD1 (5 bases). The CDR3 has 15 amino acids. Germline V lookup: CDR1 MNHEY, CDR2 SMNVEV (reference sequence). The V gene lost 6 bases and the J gene lost 1 base, with 13 bases spanning the gap. The CDR3 region has the DNA TGTGCCAGCAGCGGGGCGATAGGATCTGGAAACACCATATATTTT. Translation gives CASSGAIGSGNTIYF.

V and J are TRBV5-8 and TRBJ2-7; possibly TRBD2 for D (6 bases). This CDR3 has 14 amino acids. V was clipped by 4 bases and J by 3 bases, with 14 bases between them. CDR1 SGHTS and CDR2 YDEGEE come from the germline V gene. CDR3 coding DNA: TGTGCCAGCAGCCGGGACTTCCTCAACTACGAGCAGTACTTC. Its translation: CASSRDFLNYEQYF.

The chain joins TRBV29-1 to TRBJ2-7, with 9 bases aligning to TRBD1. Germline lookup yields CDR1 SQVTM and CDR2 ANQGSEA. Losses at the gene ends were 6 bases for V and 1 base for J; bases not matched to a gene: 7. The CDR3 has 14 amino acids. Here the CDR3 reads CSVITGQGSYEQYF. CDR3 bases: TGCAGCGTCATAACGGGACAGGGTTCCTACGAGCAGTACTTC.

This chain links TRBV2 with TRBJ2-3; TRBD2 might be the D (5 bases). With 7 bases removed from V and 1 base from J, the gap between germline ends came to 15 bases. The CDR3 sequence is 15 residues long. The germline V gene encodes CDR1 SNHLY and CDR2 FYNNEI. This chain's CDR3 is CASKRTGTGTDTQYF. CDR3 in DNA: TGTGCCAGCAAGCGGACCGGAACGGGCACAGATACGCAGTATTTT.

This rearrangement joins TRBV27 to TRBJ2-1; possibly TRBD1 or TRBD2 for D (7 bases each). Germline CDR1 reads MNHEY; CDR2 reads SMNVEV (reference sequence). With 7 bases removed from V and 7 bases from J, the gap between germline ends came to 17 bases. The CDR3 has 14 residues. CDR3 loop: CASKTFRGGNEQFF. CDR3 in DNA: TGTGCCAGCAAAACTTTCAGGGGGGGAAATGAGCAGTTCTTC.

The count of this clone is one. CDR3 coding DNA: TGTGCCAGCCAGGGGAAACTGTTTTTT. Translation: CASQGKLFF. The gene calls are TRBV21-1 and TRBJ1-4; TRBD1, the table's D call, was not compared with the DNA. TRBV21-1 is marked as a pseudogene. This CDR3 is built from 9 residues.

V gene TRBV5-1 combines with J gene TRBJ1-4; D is possibly TRBD1 (6 bases). V dropped 5 bases and J dropped 3 bases, with 17 bases sitting between them. This CDR3 is built from 16 residues. Looked up from germline, CDR1 is SGHRS and CDR2 is YFSETQ. For the CDR3, the DNA is TGCGCCAGCAGACCGGACAGACTCTGGGCTAATGAAAAACTGTTTTTT. Its translation is CASRPDRLWANEKLFF.

This clone has only one observation. This chain joins TRBV5-1 and TRBJ1-2, with TRBD1 as a possible D gene (5 bases). Germline CDR1 and CDR2: SGHRS and YFSETQ. V was clipped by 2 bases and J by 2 bases, with 10 bases between them. The CDR3 is 14 residues long. The CDR3 spells CASSFPQGNYGYTF. CDR3 DNA sequence: TGCGCCAGCAGCTTCCCCCAGGGAAACTATGGCTACACCTTC.

V and J are TRBV18 and TRBJ2-7; D may be TRBD1 (6 bases). Germline CDR1 is KGHSH and CDR2 is LQKENI. Trimming shortened V by 3 bases and J by 1 base, and 7 bases separated the two germline ends. The CDR3 runs to 13 residues. As DNA, the CDR3 is TGTGCCAGCTCACCGGACAGATCCTACGAGCAGTACTTC. It is translated as CASSPDRSYEQYF. The full variable domain, rest sourced from reference TRBV18 and TRBJ2-7, is NAGVMQNPRHLVRRRGQEARLRCSPMKGHSHVYWYRQLPEEGLKFMVYLQKENIIDESGMPKERFSAEFPKEGPSILRIQQVVRGDSAAYFCASSPDRSYEQYFGPGTRLTVT.

The chain joins TRBV6-5 to TRBJ2-7, with 7 bases lining up with TRBD2. The CDR3 contains 16 residues. Germline loops: CDR1 MNHEY, CDR2 SVGAGI. Trimming removed 0 bases from V and 4 bases from J; junction bases left unmatched: 9. DNA of the CDR3: TGTGCCAGCAGTTACTCGGTGGGGGGGTTAAGTTACGAGCAGTACTTC. Translated, it gives CASSYSVGGLSYEQYF.

The chain is built from TRBV4-2 and TRBJ2-4; no clear D gene. Germline V gene lookup returns CDR1 LGHNA and CDR2 YNFKEQ. The CDR3 length is 19 residues. V was shortened by 0 bases and J by 1 base, with 19 bases between the two germline ends. CDR3: CASSQEFATLSMAKNIQYF. CDR3 coding DNA: TGTGCCAGCAGCCAAGAATTCGCGACCCTGAGTATGGCCAAAAACATTCAGTACTTC.

The chain has TRBV6-6 and TRBJ2-1, with D possibly TRBD2 on 6 matching bases. Germline CDR1 MNHNY, CDR2 SVGAGI (reference sequence). Trimming took 6 bases from V and 0 from J, leaving 15 bases between them. The CDR3 loop spans 16 amino acids. DNA of the CDR3: TGTGCCAGCAGAATGCGGGAAACCATCTCCTACAATGAGCAGTTCTTC. This sequence encodes CASRMRETISYNEQFF.

The chain joins TRBV5-1 to TRBJ1-2; 11 bases agree with TRBD1. Germline V gene lookup returns CDR1 SGHRS and CDR2 YFSETQ. The ends lost 0 bases at V and 6 bases at J; junction bases unmatched: 7. The CDR3 spans 16 residues. The CDR3 is CASSLAPDRGRDGYTF. CDR3 DNA sequence: TGCGCCAGCAGCTTGGCCCCGGACAGGGGGCGGGATGGCTACACCTTC.

This clone has just one count. The chain employs TRBV4-1 and TRBJ2-1; unclear D gene. The CDR3 length is 12 residues. Trimming removed 4 bases from V and 9 bases from J, with 10 bases in between. The V gene's germline CDR1 is MGHRA and CDR2 YSYEKL. The CDR3 DNA reads as TGCGCCAGCAGCCCTACCCAGGCTGAGCAGTTCTTC. Protein sequence: CASSPTQAEQFF.

This rearrangement joins TRBV27 to TRBJ2-3, with a tentative D call TRBD1 (5 bases). Germline assignment: CDR1 MNHEY and CDR2 SMNVEV (reference sequence). This CDR3 has 14 residues. V was pared by 2 bases and J by 1 base, with 7 bases between. The CDR3 is CASSLGAGTDTQYF. The CDR3, as DNA: TGTGCCAGCAGTTTAGGGGCAGGCACAGATACGCAGTATTTT.

The chain uses TRBV5-1 and TRBJ2-7, with a possible D match to TRBD1 (6 bases). This CDR3 is 14 amino acids long. CDR1 and CDR2 (germline): SGHRS, YFSETQ. The V end was cut by 0 bases, the J end by 5 bases, with 12 bases between. The CDR3 loop is CASSLGDKSNEQYF. CDR3 sequence (DNA): TGCGCCAGCAGCTTGGGGGACAAAAGTAACGAGCAGTACTTC.

The chain combines TRBV19 with TRBJ2-3, with 10 bases aligning to TRBD1. V gave up 5 bases and J gave up 6 bases; unmatched junction bases: 2. This CDR3 has 13 residues. The V gene's germline CDR1 is LNHDA and CDR2 SQIVND (reference sequence). The CDR3 sequence is CASSDRGPDTQYF. The CDR3 nucleotides are TGTGCCAGTAGTGACAGGGGGCCCGATACGCAGTATTTT.

The chain recombines TRBV2 with TRBJ2-7; D unresolved. V lost 0 bases and J lost 4, with 7 bases in between. The CDR3 is 13 residues long. Germline CDR1 SNHLY, CDR2 FYNNEI. The CDR3 sequence is CASSEAVGYEQYF. The CDR3 DNA follows: TGTGCCAGCAGTGAAGCGGTGGGGTACGAGCAGTACTTC.